Listed here are 11 T cell receptor beta chains from one sample, sequenced in a study of T cells in localized non-small cell lung cancer. Some clones are missing from TCRdb's copy, which holds only in-frame ones; the method was immunoSEQ multiplex PCR. The data hold tens of thousands of clones, with roughly 90% observed a single time. Sequencing used peripheral blood, obtained before any cancer treatment. Receptor source: a man between 40 and 69 years old with stage I lung adenocarcinoma.

In this sample, this clone turned up a few times. The chain uses TRBV2 and TRBJ1-1, with D tentatively TRBD1 (5 bases). V dropped 5 bases and J dropped 0 bases, with 10 bases sitting between them. CDR3 length: 14 amino acids. The germline gives CDR1 SNHLY, CDR2 FYNNEI. In DNA form, the CDR3 reads TGTGCCAGCAGTTCGGGACGGCTGAACACTGAAGCTTTCTTT. It yields the protein CASSSGRLNTEAFF.

V and J are TRBV14 and TRBJ2-7; D call uncertain. CDR3 length: 13 residues. The germline gives CDR1 SGHDN, CDR2 FVKESK. The V and J ends lost 0 bases and 4 bases respectively, with 7 bases between them. Here the CDR3 DNA reads TGTGCCAGCAGCCAAGACCGGGTTTACGAGCAGTACTTC. Amino acid sequence: CASSQDRVYEQYF. Combining the CDR3 with reference TRBV14 and TRBJ2-7 gives the whole variable domain EAGVTQFPSHSVIEKGQTVTLRCDPISGHDNLYWYRRVMGKEIKFLLHFVKESKQDESGMPNNRFLAERTGGTYSTLKVQPAELEDSGVYFCASSQDRVYEQYFGPGTRLTVT.

The J gene is TRBJ1-6, the V gene TRBV6-5; tentatively, D is TRBD1 (5 bases). Trimming cost V 6 bases and J 9 bases, with 15 bases left between them. This CDR3 region has 14 residues. Germline V gene lookup returns CDR1 MNHEY and CDR2 SVGAGI. CDR3 loop: CASRASGGGSPLHF. DNA of the CDR3: TGTGCCAGCAGAGCAAGCGGGGGTGGTTCACCCCTCCACTTT.

The rearrangement links TRBV4-2 to TRBJ2-3; D ambiguous. The CDR3 loop spans 15 amino acids. Trimming took off 1 base at V and 0 bases at J, with 8 bases between the two ends. Germline V gives CDR1 LGHNA, CDR2 YNFKEQ. CDR3 sequence: CASSQAGTSTDTQYF. CDR3 bases: TGTGCCAGCAGCCAAGCCGGAACTAGCACAGATACGCAGTATTTT.

The CDR3 spells CAISPSGKKNSPLHF. CDR3 nucleotides: TGTGCCATCAGCCCCTCCGGGAAGAAGAATTCACCCCTCCACTTT. This chain uses TRBV10-3 with TRBJ1-6; D gene unclear. The germline V gene has CDR1 ENHRY and CDR2 SYGVKD. The V end was cut by 6 bases, the J end by 7 bases, with 16 bases between. The CDR3 totals 15 residues.

This sequence joins TRBV9 and TRBJ2-1; perhaps TRBD1 as D (5 bases). V lost 0 bases, J lost 3 bases, and 13 bases lay in between. The CDR3 consists of 16 residues. Germline V gene lookup returns CDR1 SGDLS and CDR2 YYNGEE. In DNA form, the CDR3 reads TGTGCCAGCAGCGTAGAGGACACAACGGGCTACAATGAGCAGTTCTTC. This encodes CASSVEDTTGYNEQFF.

The chain links TRBV7-6 to TRBJ1-3; no clear D gene. The CDR3 spans 13 residues. Per germline, CDR1 SGHVS and CDR2 FNYEAQ. Trimming took off 5 bases at V and 7 bases at J, with 12 bases between the two ends. CDR3 nucleotides: TGTGCCAGCAGCCCTCGATTAGTCAACACCATATATTTT. Protein product: CASSPRLVNTIYF.

The chain employs TRBV6-1 and TRBJ1-1, with a tentative D call TRBD1 (5 bases). Germline V gives CDR1 MNHNS, CDR2 SASEGT. With 8 bases removed from V and 0 bases from J, the gap between germline ends came to 10 bases. The CDR3 is 13 residues long. CDR3 sequence reads: CASSSRVNTEAFF. The DNA of the CDR3 is TGTGCCAGCTCGAGCAGGGTGAACACTGAAGCTTTCTTT.

J is TRBJ2-6 and V is TRBV5-1, with 12 bases that match TRBD1. CDR1 and CDR2 from the germline V gene are SGHRS and YFSETQ. Losses at the gene ends were 4 bases for V and 2 bases for J; bases not matched to a gene: 4. The CDR3 has 17 residues. The CDR3 loop is CASSGTGGWAGANVLTF. The CDR3 DNA is TGCGCCAGCAGCGGGACAGGGGGCTGGGCTGGGGCCAACGTCCTGACTTTC.

The chain couples TRBV7-9 to TRBJ1-1; D is uncertain. Germline V gene data show CDR1 as SEHNR and CDR2 as FQNEAQ (reference sequence). The V end lost 2 bases, the J end lost 0 bases, and 10 bases lay between the germline ends. CDR3 size: 15 residues. CDR3 loop: CASSLLSAVNTEAFF. As DNA, the CDR3 is TGTGCCAGCAGCTTACTCTCGGCGGTGAACACTGAAGCTTTCTTT.

The chain is built from TRBV2 and TRBJ2-3; TRBD1 matches 8 bases. This CDR3 has 14 residues. CDR1 SNHLY and CDR2 FYNNEI come from the germline V gene. V dropped 8 bases and J dropped 4; count of bases not matched to a gene: 8. CDR3 region: CASGGDRGPDTQYF. In nucleotides, the CDR3 is TGTGCCAGCGGGGGAGACAGGGGACCAGATACGCAGTATTTT. Full variable domain (rest looked up from reference TRBV2 and TRBJ2-3): EPEVTQTPSHQVTQMGQEVILRCVPISNHLYFYWYRQILGQKVEFLVSFYNNEISEKSEIFDDQFSVERPDGSNFTLKIRSTKLEDSAMYFCASGGDRGPDTQYFGPGTRLTVL.